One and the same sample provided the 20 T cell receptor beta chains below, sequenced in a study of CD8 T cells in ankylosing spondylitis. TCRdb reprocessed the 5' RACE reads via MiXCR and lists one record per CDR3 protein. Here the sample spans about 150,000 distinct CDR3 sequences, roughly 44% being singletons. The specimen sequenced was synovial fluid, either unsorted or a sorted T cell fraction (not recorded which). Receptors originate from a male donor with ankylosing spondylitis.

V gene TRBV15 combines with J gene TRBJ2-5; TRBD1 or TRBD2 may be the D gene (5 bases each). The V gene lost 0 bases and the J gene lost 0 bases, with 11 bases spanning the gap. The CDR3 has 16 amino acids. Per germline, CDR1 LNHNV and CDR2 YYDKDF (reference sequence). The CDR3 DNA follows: TGTGCCACCAGCAGAGATAACAGGAGGTACCAAGAGACCCAGTACTTC. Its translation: CATSRDNRRYQETQYF.

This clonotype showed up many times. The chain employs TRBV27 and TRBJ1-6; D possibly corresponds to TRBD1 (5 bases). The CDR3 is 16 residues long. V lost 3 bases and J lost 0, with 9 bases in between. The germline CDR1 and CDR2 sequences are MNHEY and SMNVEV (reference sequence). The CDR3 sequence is CASSFGTSSYNSPLHF. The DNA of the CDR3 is TGTGCCAGCAGTTTCGGGACCTCCTCCTATAATTCACCCCTCCACTTT.

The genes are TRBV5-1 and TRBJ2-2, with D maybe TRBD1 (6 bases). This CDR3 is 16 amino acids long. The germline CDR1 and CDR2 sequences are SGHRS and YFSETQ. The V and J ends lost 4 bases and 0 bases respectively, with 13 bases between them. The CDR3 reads CASSVQGRANTGELFF. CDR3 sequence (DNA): TGCGCCAGCAGCGTACAGGGTCGGGCGAACACCGGGGAGCTGTTTTTT.

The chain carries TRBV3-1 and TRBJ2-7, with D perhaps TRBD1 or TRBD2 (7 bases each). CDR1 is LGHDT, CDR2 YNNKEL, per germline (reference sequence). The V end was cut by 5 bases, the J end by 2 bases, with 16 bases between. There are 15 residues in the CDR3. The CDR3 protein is CASSKRDSSPYEQYF. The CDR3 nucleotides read TGTGCCAGCAGCAAGCGGGACAGCAGCCCCTACGAGCAGTACTTC.

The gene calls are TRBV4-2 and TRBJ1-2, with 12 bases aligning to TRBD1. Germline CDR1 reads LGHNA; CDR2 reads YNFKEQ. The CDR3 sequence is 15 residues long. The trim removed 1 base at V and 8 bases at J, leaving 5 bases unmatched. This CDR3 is CASSQVGQGAKGYTF. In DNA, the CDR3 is TGTGCCAGCAGCCAAGTGGGACAGGGGGCAAAAGGCTACACCTTC.

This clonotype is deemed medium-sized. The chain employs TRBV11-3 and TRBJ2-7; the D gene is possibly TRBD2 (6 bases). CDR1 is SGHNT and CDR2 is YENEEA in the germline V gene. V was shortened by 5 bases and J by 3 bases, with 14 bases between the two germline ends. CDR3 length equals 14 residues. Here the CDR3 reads CASSPRGSGYEQYF. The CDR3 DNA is TGTGCCAGCAGCCCCCGAGGTAGCGGCTACGAGCAGTACTTC.

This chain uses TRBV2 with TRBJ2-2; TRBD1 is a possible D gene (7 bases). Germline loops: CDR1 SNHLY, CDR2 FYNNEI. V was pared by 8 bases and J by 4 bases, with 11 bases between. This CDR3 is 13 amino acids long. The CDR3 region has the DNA TGTGCCAGCTGGCAGGGGGGCACCGGGGAGCTGTTTTTT. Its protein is CASWQGGTGELFF.

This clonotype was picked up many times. CDR3 DNA: TGTGCCAGCAGTAACAGACTAAGCAATCAGCCCCAGCATTTT. This codes for CASSNRLSNQPQHF. The chain links TRBV6-5 to TRBJ1-5; D is undetermined. Trimming shortened V by 5 bases and J by 1 base, and 9 bases separated the two germline ends. The length of the CDR3 is 14 residues. Germline V gene sequence: CDR1 MNHEY, CDR2 SVGAGI.

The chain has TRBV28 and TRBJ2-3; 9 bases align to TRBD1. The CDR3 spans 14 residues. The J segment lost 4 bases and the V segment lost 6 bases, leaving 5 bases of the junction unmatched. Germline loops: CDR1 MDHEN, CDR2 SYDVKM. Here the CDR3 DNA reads TGTGCCAGCAGAGGGACAGGGATCGCAGATACGCAGTATTTT. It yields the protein CASRGTGIADTQYF. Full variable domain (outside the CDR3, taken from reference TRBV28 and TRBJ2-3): DVKVTQSSRYLVKRTGEKVFLECVQDMDHENMFWYRQDPGLGLRLIYFSYDVKMKEKGDIPEGYSVSREKKERFSLILESASTNQTSMYLCASRGTGIADTQYFGPGTRLTVL.

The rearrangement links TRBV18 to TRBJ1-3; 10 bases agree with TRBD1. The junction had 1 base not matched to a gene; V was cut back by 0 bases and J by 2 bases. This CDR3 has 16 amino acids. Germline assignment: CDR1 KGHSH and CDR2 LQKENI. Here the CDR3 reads CASSPPGQGPGNTIYF. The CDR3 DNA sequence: TGTGCCAGCTCACCACCGGGACAGGGGCCTGGAAACACCATATATTTT. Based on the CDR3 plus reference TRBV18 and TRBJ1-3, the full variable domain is NAGVMQNPRHLVRRRGQEARLRCSPMKGHSHVYWYRQLPEEGLKFMVYLQKENIIDESGMPKERFSAEFPKEGPSILRIQQVVRGDSAAYFCASSPPGQGPGNTIYFGEGSWLTVV.

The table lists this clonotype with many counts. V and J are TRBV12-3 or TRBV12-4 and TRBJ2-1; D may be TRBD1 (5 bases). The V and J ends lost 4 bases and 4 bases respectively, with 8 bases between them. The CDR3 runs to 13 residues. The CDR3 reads CASSSRGYNEQFF. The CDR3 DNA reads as TGTGCCAGCAGTTCTAGGGGTTACAATGAGCAGTTCTTC.

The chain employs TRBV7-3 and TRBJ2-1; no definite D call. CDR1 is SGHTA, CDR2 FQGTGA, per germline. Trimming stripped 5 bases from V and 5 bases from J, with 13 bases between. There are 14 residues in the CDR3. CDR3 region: CASSPLGSHNEQFF. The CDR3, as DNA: TGTGCCAGCAGCCCCCTGGGCTCTCACAATGAGCAGTTCTTC.

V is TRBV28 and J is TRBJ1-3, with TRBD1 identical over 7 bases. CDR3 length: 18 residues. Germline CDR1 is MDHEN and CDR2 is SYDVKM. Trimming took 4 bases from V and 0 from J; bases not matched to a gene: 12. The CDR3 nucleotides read TGTGCCAGCAGTTCGCGAACCGGGACAGCTCTCTCTGGAAACACCATATATTTT. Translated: CASSSRTGTALSGNTIYF.

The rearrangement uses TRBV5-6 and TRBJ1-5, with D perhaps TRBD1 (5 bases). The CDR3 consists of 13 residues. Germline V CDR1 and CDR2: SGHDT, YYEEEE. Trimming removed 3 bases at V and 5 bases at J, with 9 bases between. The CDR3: CASSWGGYQPQHF. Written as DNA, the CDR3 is TGTGCCAGCAGCTGGGGGGGATATCAGCCCCAGCATTTT.

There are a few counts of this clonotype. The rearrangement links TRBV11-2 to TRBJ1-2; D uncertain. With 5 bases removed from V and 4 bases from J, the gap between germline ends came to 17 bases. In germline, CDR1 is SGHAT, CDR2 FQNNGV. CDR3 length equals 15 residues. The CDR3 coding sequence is TGTGCCAGCAGCCCTGGGGTTCTCCTGGGCTATGGCTACACCTTC. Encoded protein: CASSPGVLLGYGYTF.

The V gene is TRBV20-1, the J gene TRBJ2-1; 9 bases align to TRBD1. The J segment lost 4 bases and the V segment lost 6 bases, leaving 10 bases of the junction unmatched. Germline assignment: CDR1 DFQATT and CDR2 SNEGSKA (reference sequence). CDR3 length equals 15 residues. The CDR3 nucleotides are TGCAGTGCCACCCCCGGGGACAGGGATTACAATGAGCAGTTCTTC. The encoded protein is CSATPGDRDYNEQFF.

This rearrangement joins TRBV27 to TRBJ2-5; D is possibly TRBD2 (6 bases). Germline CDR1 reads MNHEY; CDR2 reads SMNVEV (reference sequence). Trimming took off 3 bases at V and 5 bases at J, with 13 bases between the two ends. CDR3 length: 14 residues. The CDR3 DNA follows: TGTGCCAGCAGTTTTGGAGGGGCTCATGAGACCCAGTACTTC. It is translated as CASSFGGAHETQYF.

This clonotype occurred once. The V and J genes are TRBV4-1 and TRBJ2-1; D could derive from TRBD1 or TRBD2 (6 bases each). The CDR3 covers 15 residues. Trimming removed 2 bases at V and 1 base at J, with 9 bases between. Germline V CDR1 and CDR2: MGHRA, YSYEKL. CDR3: CASSQRGPSYNEQFF. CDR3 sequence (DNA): TGCGCCAGCAGCCAACGGGGGCCGTCCTACAATGAGCAGTTCTTC.

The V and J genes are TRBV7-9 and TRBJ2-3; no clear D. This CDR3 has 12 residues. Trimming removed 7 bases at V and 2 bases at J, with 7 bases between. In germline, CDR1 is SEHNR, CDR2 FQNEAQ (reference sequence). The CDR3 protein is CASNELTDTQYF. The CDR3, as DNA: TGTGCCAGCAATGAGCTCACAGATACGCAGTATTTT.

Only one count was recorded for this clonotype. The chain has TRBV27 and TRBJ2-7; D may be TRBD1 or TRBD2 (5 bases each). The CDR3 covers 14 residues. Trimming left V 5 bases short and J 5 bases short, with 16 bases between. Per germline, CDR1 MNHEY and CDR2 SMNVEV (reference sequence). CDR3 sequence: CASSPYRDVDEQYF. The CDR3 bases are TGTGCCAGCAGTCCCTACCGGGACGTCGACGAGCAGTACTTC.